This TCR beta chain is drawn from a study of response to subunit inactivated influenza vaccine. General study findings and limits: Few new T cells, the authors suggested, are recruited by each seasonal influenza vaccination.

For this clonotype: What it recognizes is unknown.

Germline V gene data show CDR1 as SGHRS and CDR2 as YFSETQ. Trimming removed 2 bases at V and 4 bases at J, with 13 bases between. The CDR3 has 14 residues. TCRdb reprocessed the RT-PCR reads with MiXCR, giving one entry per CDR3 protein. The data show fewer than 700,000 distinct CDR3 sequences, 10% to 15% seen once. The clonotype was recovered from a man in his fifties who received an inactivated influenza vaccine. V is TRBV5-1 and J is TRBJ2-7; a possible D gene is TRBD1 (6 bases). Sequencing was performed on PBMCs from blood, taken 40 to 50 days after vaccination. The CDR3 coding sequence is TGCGCCAGCAGCTTTATAGGGACACAATACGAGCAGTACTTC. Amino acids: CASSFIGTQYEQYF.